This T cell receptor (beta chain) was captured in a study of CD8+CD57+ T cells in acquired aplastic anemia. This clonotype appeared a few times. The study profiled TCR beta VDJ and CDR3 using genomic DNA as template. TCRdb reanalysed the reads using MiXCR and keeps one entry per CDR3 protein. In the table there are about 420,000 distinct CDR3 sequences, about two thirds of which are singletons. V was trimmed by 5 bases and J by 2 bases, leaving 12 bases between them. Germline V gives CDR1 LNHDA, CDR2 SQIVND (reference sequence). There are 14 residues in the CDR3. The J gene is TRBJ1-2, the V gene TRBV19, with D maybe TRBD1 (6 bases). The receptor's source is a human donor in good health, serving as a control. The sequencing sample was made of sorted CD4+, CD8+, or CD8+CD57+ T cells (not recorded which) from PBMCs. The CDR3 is CASSGPDRNYGYTF. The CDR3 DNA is TGTGCCAGTAGTGGGCCCGACAGGAACTATGGCTACACCTTC.